These T cell receptor beta chains were read from a single sample in a study of T cell responses to AZD1222 COVID-19 vaccine. Sequencing was performed with immunoSEQ multiplex PCR; in TCRdb, only in-frame clones are kept and a portion is missing. Among roughly 140,000 clones listed, around nine tenths were seen once. The sequencing here drew on peripheral blood, taken on day 0 of AZD1222 vaccination. The source of these receptors is an adult in good health. The CDR3 runs from the conserved cysteine through the conserved F or W. D genes are given only for firm matches. For some rows the clone size is stated as once, few or many, or as a class when expanded; others skip it.

CDR3aa | CDR3nt | j_gene | d_gene | v_gene | abundance
CASSYAGGNNSPLHF | TGTGCCAGCAGTTATGCAGGGGGCAACAATTCACCCCTCCACTTT | TRBJ1-6 | TRBD1 | TRBV27 | NA
CASSQGGSSGEQFF | TGTGCCAGCAGCCAGGGCGGGAGTAGCGGTGAGCAGTTCTTC | TRBJ2-1 | TRBD2 | TRBV3-1/TRBV3-2 | NA
CASSQGIYEQYF | TGTGCCAGCAGCCAAGGAATCTACGAGCAGTACTTC | TRBJ2-7 | NA | TRBV3-1/TRBV3-2 | NA
CASSFGTGGDTEAFF | TGTGCCAGCAGTTTTGGGACAGGAGGGGACACTGAAGCTTTCTTT | TRBJ1-1 | TRBD1 | TRBV6-2/TRBV6-3 | NA
CSASRTSGGINEQFF | TGCAGTGCTAGTCGGACTAGCGGGGGGATCAATGAGCAGTTCTTC | TRBJ2-1 | TRBD2 | TRBV20-1 | NA
CASSEYGTSGSYRNEQFF | TGTGCCAGCAGTGAATATGGGACTAGCGGGAGTTATAGGAATGAGCAGTTCTTC | TRBJ2-1 | TRBD2 | TRBV25-1 | NA
CASSEDYSNTGELFF | TGTGCCAGCAGTGAAGACTACTCGAACACCGGGGAGCTGTTTTTT | TRBJ2-2 | NA | TRBV6-4 | NA
CASSSRALQGFIAGELFF | TGTGCCAGCAGTTCCCGGGCGCTACAGGGCTTTATTGCCGGGGAGCTGTTTTTT | TRBJ2-2 | NA | TRBV28 | NA
CASSYALNTEAFF | TGTGCCAGCAGTTACGCATTGAACACTGAAGCTTTCTTT | TRBJ1-1 | NA | TRBV6-2/TRBV6-3 | NA
CSVDRGLNTEAFF | TGCAGCGTAGACAGGGGGCTGAACACTGAAGCTTTCTTT | TRBJ1-1 | TRBD1 | TRBV29-1 | NA
CASSLDRAGTHFEQYF | TGTGCCAGCAGCTTAGATCGGGCCGGGACTCATTTCGAGCAGTACTTC | TRBJ2-7 | NA | TRBV11-2 | once
CASGATTKETQYF | TGTGCCAGCGGGGCGACCACTAAAGAGACCCAGTACTTC | TRBJ2-5 | NA | TRBV5-4 | NA
CASAGGKQTQYF | TGTGCCTCTGCGGGGGGTAAGCAAACGCAGTATTTT | TRBJ2-3 | TRBD2 | TRBV19 | NA
CASRKAGGGEKLFF | TGTGCCAGCCGTAAAGCAGGGGGCGGGGAAAAACTGTTTTTT | TRBJ1-4 | TRBD1 | TRBV2 | NA
CASGWDRESSEAFF | TGTGCCAGCGGATGGGACAGGGAGAGTTCTGAAGCTTTCTTT | TRBJ1-1 | TRBD1 | TRBV28 | NA
CASSPRDGLGKLFF | TGCGCCAGCAGCCCCCGGGACGGCCTGGGAAAACTGTTTTTT | TRBJ1-4 | NA | TRBV5-1 | NA
CASSLMGRQGYEQYF | TGCGCCAGCAGCCTCATGGGCCGGCAGGGCTACGAGCAGTACTTC | TRBJ2-7 | NA | TRBV5-1 | NA
CATSREYQPQHF | TGTGCCACCAGCAGGGAATATCAGCCCCAGCATTTT | TRBJ1-5 | NA | TRBV15 | NA
CASSPYTHGNEKLFF | TGTGCCAGCAGCCCCTATACTCACGGTAATGAAAAACTGTTTTTT | TRBJ1-4 | NA | TRBV5-8 | once
CASSIERPTGELFF | TGTGCCAGTAGTATAGAAAGGCCCACCGGGGAGCTGTTTTTT | TRBJ2-2 | NA | TRBV19 | NA
CASSLEGTSGDLGTDTQYF | TGTGCCAGCAGCTTGGAAGGGACTAGCGGGGACCTAGGCACAGATACGCAGTATTTT | TRBJ2-3 | TRBD2 | TRBV5-6 | NA
CASSLSGGGETQYF | TGTGCCAGCAGCCTTAGCGGGGGAGGAGAGACCCAGTACTTC | TRBJ2-5 | TRBD2 | TRBV11-3 | NA
CASAVVGTQYF | TGTGCTAGTGCTGTTGTGGGGACCCAGTACTTC | TRBJ2-5 | NA | TRBV12-5 | NA
CASSISGQGSDTQYF | TGTGCCAGTAGTATTAGCGGACAGGGATCAGATACGCAGTATTTT | TRBJ2-3 | TRBD1 | TRBV19 | NA
CASSWTGGAADTQYF | TGTGCCAGCAGTTGGACAGGGGGCGCCGCAGATACGCAGTATTTT | TRBJ2-3 | TRBD1 | TRBV6-1 | NA
CATSSPGRGQGEQYF | TGTGCCACCAGCAGCCCAGGACGCGGGCAAGGCGAGCAGTACTTC | TRBJ2-7 | NA | TRBV15 | NA
CAWGPYGYTF | TGTGCCTGGGGTCCTTATGGCTACACCTTC | TRBJ1-2 | NA | TRBV30 | NA
CASSESTDRGHNEQFF | TGCGCCAGCAGTGAGTCTACGGACAGGGGTCACAATGAGCAGTTCTTC | TRBJ2-1 | TRBD1 | TRBV10-1 | many
CASTVTGWNYGYTF | TGTGCCAGCACTGTAACCGGGTGGAACTATGGCTACACCTTC | TRBJ1-2 | NA | TRBV28 | NA
CASSPLPPYGNTIYF | TGTGCCAGCAGCCCCCTTCCGCCCTATGGAAACACCATATATTTT | TRBJ1-3 | NA | TRBV7-6 | NA
CASSFSIPYEQYF | TGTGCCAGCAGTTTTAGTATACCCTACGAGCAGTACTTC | TRBJ2-7 | NA | TRBV12-3/TRBV12-4 | NA
CASSEAGRYSNQPQHF | TGTGCCAGCAGTGAAGCTGGGCGGTATAGCAATCAGCCCCAGCATTTT | TRBJ1-5 | NA | TRBV6-1 | NA
CASSQEGWDRGSSSYEQYF | TGTGCCAGCAGCCAAGAGGGATGGGACAGGGGAAGTAGCTCCTACGAGCAGTACTTC | TRBJ2-7 | TRBD1 | TRBV3-1/TRBV3-2 | NA
CASSHPGNTIYF | TGTGCCAGCAGCCACCCCGGAAACACCATATATTTT | TRBJ1-3 | NA | TRBV21-1 | NA
CASSPEGYPDTQYF | TGCGCCAGCAGCCCCGAAGGCTATCCAGATACGCAGTATTTT | TRBJ2-3 | NA | TRBV5-1 | NA
CASSQGFSYEQYF | TGCGCCAGCAGCCAGGGTTTCTCCTACGAGCAGTACTTC | TRBJ2-7 | NA | TRBV4-1 | NA
CASSEGPGLPNSPLHF | TGTGCCAGCAGTGAGGGGCCGGGACTGCCTAATTCACCCCTCCACTTT | TRBJ1-6 | NA | TRBV2 | NA
CASRLPGQGMNEQFF | TGTGCCAGCAGACTCCCGGGACAGGGGATGAATGAGCAGTTCTTC | TRBJ2-1 | TRBD1 | TRBV7-2 | once
CASSEGAGNQPQHF | TGTGCCAGCAGCGAGGGGGCAGGCAATCAGCCCCAGCATTTT | TRBJ1-5 | TRBD1 | TRBV6-4 | NA
CASSQVVTAQETQYF | TGTGCCAGCAGCCAAGTAGTGACTGCACAAGAGACCCAGTACTTC | TRBJ2-5 | NA | TRBV14 | NA
CASTPARSYEQYF | TGTGCCAGCACCCCGGCCCGTTCCTACGAGCAGTACTTC | TRBJ2-7 | NA | TRBV25-1 | NA
CASSPDRGVTEAFF | TGTGCCAGCAGCCCGGACAGGGGAGTCACTGAAGCTTTCTTT | TRBJ1-1 | TRBD1 | TRBV6-5 | NA
CASSLAPAGSSGNTIYF | TGCGCCAGCAGCTTGGCCCCCGCGGGGAGCTCTGGAAACACCATATATTTT | TRBJ1-3 | NA | TRBV5-1 | NA
CASSEGGNTIYF | TGTGCCAGCAGTGAAGGTGGAAACACCATATATTTT | TRBJ1-3 | NA | TRBV25-1 | NA
CASSQTRGATNEKLFF | TGTGCCAGCTCGCAGACCCGGGGGGCGACTAATGAAAAACTGTTTTTT | TRBJ1-4 | NA | TRBV18 | NA
CASSVDIAGEGMSYEQYF | TGTGCCAGCAGCGTAGATATAGCGGGAGAGGGGATGTCCTACGAGCAGTACTTC | TRBJ2-7 | TRBD2 | TRBV9 | NA
CAWDPGQIEKLFF | TGTGCCTGGGACCCAGGACAGATTGAAAAACTGTTTTTT | TRBJ1-4 | NA | TRBV30 | NA
CASSGAKISGANVLTF | TGTGCCAGCTCGGGAGCCAAAATCTCTGGGGCCAACGTCCTGACTTTC | TRBJ2-6 | NA | TRBV19 | NA
CASSYAASYGYTF | TGTGCCAGCAGTTACGCAGCGTCCTATGGCTACACCTTC | TRBJ1-2 | NA | TRBV6-5 | NA
CAISETGFNYGYTF | TGTGCCATCAGTGAGACAGGGTTCAACTATGGCTACACCTTC | TRBJ1-2 | NA | TRBV10-3 | NA
CASRCPKNYGYTF | TGCGCCAGCAGATGTCCCAAAAACTATGGCTACACCTTC | TRBJ1-2 | NA | TRBV23-1 | NA
CASSLTVSNQPQHF | TGTGCCAGCAGTCTGACGGTCTCAAATCAGCCCCAGCATTTT | TRBJ1-5 | NA | TRBV28 | NA
CASSKRTGSSYNEQFF | TGTGCCAGCAGTAAACGGACAGGGTCGTCCTACAATGAGCAGTTCTTC | TRBJ2-1 | TRBD1 | TRBV27 | NA
CASSDFGTGYEQYF | TGCGCCAGCAGTGATTTTGGGACAGGCTACGAGCAGTACTTC | TRBJ2-7 | TRBD1 | TRBV10-1 | NA